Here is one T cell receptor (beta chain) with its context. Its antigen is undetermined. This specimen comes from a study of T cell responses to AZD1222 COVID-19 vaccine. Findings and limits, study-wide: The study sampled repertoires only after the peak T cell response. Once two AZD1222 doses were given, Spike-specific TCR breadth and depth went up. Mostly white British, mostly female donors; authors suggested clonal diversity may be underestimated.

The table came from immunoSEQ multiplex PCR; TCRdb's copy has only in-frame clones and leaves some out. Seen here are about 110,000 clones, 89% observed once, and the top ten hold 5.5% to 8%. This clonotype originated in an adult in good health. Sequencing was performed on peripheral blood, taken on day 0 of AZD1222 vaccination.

Written as DNA, the CDR3 is TGTGCCAGCAGCGTTTGGGGGAACACTGAAGCTTTCTTT. Translated: CASSVWGNTEAFF. V is TRBV9 and J is TRBJ1-1; D is unresolved. CDR3 length: 13 amino acids. Trimming removed 2 bases at V and 1 base at J, with 6 bases between. Germline V gives CDR1 SGDLS, CDR2 YYNGEE.